This TCR beta chain originates from a study of blood T cells in healthy people across ages. As for the study in general: Template switching retrieved approximately one barcoded beta molecule for each two T cells. Regarding the study as a whole: Strong correlation was found linking TCR beta diversity to naive T cell percentage.

Deletions cut 3 bases from V and 6 bases from J, with 18 bases between. The CDR3 loop spans 15 amino acids. The germline CDR1 and CDR2 sequences are DFQATT and SNEGSKA (reference sequence). Samples had at least 7 million PBMCs isolated from them. The second PCR ran about 6 to 12 cycles with a sample-barcoded 5' primer and J-beta primers. From each sample, at least 2.5 million paired-end reads containing CDR3 were obtained. MiXCR, applied by TCRdb to the 5' RACE reads, yields one record per CDR3 protein. The sample yields 850,000 to 1,100,000 distinct CDR3 sequences, under 40% seen once. Regarding this clonotype: The antigen is undetermined.

Sequenced sample: blood. The clonotype originates from a man younger than 35 in good health. The chain carries TRBV20-1 and TRBJ2-1; the D gene is possibly TRBD2 (6 bases). CDR3 region: CSARLSAGWGNEQFF. DNA for the CDR3: TGCAGTGCTAGGTTGTCGGCGGGGTGGGGCAATGAGCAGTTCTTC.